These 30 T cell receptor beta chains were all obtained from the same sample, sequenced in a study of T-cell memory formation after mild COVID-19. From the 5' RACE reads, TCRdb called clonotypes with MiXCR, one entry per CDR3 protein. The sample carries 470,000 or so distinct CDR3 sequences, approximately 18% recorded once. Sequenced: PBMCs or a T cell subset sorted from them (not recorded which). The receptors shown here come from a young man who had mild COVID-19 (a few samples of this study predate the infection). Cell type and time point are not known.

The rearrangement uses TRBV7-2 and TRBJ1-1; D unresolved. V dropped 2 bases and J dropped 4 bases, with 11 bases sitting between them. The CDR3 extends over 14 amino acids. In germline, CDR1 is SGHTA, CDR2 FQGNSA. Here the CDR3 reads CASSLLLRRTEAFF. The CDR3 nucleotides read TGTGCCAGCAGCTTATTATTGAGGCGCACTGAAGCTTTCTTT.

V is TRBV12-3 or TRBV12-4 and J is TRBJ2-3; weak D call: TRBD2 (5 bases). This CDR3 spans 15 amino acids. V was clipped by 1 base and J by 2 bases, with 10 bases between them. CDR3 sequence reads: CASSLGGVNTDTQYF. In nucleotides, the CDR3 is TGTGCCAGCAGTTTAGGGGGAGTAAACACAGATACGCAGTATTTT.

This clonotype has at least ten counts. The CDR3 here is CASSQPGYNEQFF. CDR3 DNA sequence: TGCGCCAGCAGCCAACCCGGTTACAATGAGCAGTTCTTC. The chain couples TRBV4-3 to TRBJ2-1; no clear D. Germline V lookup: CDR1 LGHNA, CDR2 YSLEER. The CDR3 extends over 13 amino acids. Trimming shortened V by 2 bases and J by 4 bases, and 6 bases separated the two germline ends.

The genes are TRBV2 and TRBJ2-3; a weak D match, TRBD2 (6 bases). From germline, CDR1 is SNHLY and CDR2 FYNNEI. Deletions cut 3 bases from V and 6 bases from J, with 13 bases between. The CDR3 spans 14 residues. The CDR3 protein is CASSDPGDLDTQYF. The CDR3 nucleotides are TGTGCCAGCAGTGACCCGGGGGATCTGGATACGCAGTATTTT.

This clonotype was counted a few times. The chain has TRBV6-2 or TRBV6-3 and TRBJ2-1, with TRBD1 matching over 11 bases. V lost 5 bases, J lost 6 bases, and 6 bases stayed unmatched. The CDR3 has 15 amino acids. Germline values: CDR1 MNHEY, CDR2 SVGEGT. In DNA, the CDR3 is TGTGCCAGCAGTCTTGGACAGGGGGCTCTCAATGAGCAGTTCTTC. Translating gives CASSLGQGALNEQFF.

The gene calls are TRBV5-1 and TRBJ2-5; 10 nucleotides match TRBD2. V was clipped by 0 bases and J by 5 bases; unmatched bases: 10. The CDR3 has 17 residues. Looked up from germline, CDR1 is SGHRS and CDR2 is YFSETQ. This chain's CDR3 is CASSLDPSGGGIETQYF. In DNA, the CDR3 is TGCGCCAGCAGCTTGGACCCTAGCGGGGGCGGGATTGAGACCCAGTACTTC.

About this clonotype itself: Lacking the conserved final phenylalanine or tryptophan, this CDR3 likely reflects a read error. The chain employs TRBV5-1 and TRBJ2-1; D perhaps matches TRBD1 (6 bases). This CDR3 comprises 15 residues. V was shortened by 0 bases and J by 5 bases, with 12 bases between the two germline ends. Germline lookup yields CDR1 SGHRS and CDR2 YFSETQ. In nucleotides, the CDR3 is TGCGCCAGCAGCTTGGTGGTGGGGGCCAACAATGAGCAGTTCTTA. Protein: CASSLVVGANNEQFL.

The sample holds a few counts of this clonotype. The chain uses TRBV4-1 and TRBJ1-2, with TRBD1 matching 7 bases. Germline V CDR1 and CDR2: MGHRA, YSYEKL. V was pared by 0 bases and J by 4 bases, with 11 bases of the junction left unmatched. CDR3 length: 17 amino acids. This chain's CDR3 is CASSQDYSAGGGYGYTF. The CDR3 coding sequence is TGCGCCAGCAGCCAAGATTATTCGGCAGGGGGTGGCTATGGCTACACCTTC.

Only a few counts were recorded for this clonotype. J is TRBJ2-3 and V is TRBV5-8, with D hard to call. Trimming shortened V by 0 bases and J by 1 base, and 9 bases separated the two germline ends. CDR3 length: 15 amino acids. Per germline, CDR1 SGHTS and CDR2 YDEGEE. The CDR3 bases are TGTGCCAGCAGCTTGGCCAACGAGGGCACAGATACGCAGTATTTT. This translates into CASSLANEGTDTQYF.

The chain carries TRBV20-1 and TRBJ1-4; maybe TRBD1 (5 bases). Germline V gene data show CDR1 as DFQATT and CDR2 as SNEGSKA (reference sequence). V was trimmed by 3 bases and J by 8 bases, leaving 19 bases between them. The CDR3 totals 15 residues. The CDR3 sequence: CSASVYGGMGEKLFF. DNA of the CDR3: TGCAGTGCTAGTGTCTACGGGGGTATGGGGGAAAAACTGTTTTTT.

CDR3 in DNA: TGTGCCAGCAGCCGCCCCTGGACAGACTCCTACGAGCAGTACTTC. It translates to CASSRPWTDSYEQYF. The chain carries TRBV6-2 or TRBV6-3 and TRBJ2-7; D possibly corresponds to TRBD1 (6 bases). CDR1 is MNHEY and CDR2 is SVGEGT in the germline V gene. The V gene lost 6 bases and the J gene lost 0 bases, with 15 bases spanning the gap. The CDR3 covers 15 residues.

The J gene is TRBJ1-6, the V gene TRBV6-6, with 8 bases aligning to TRBD1. Trimming took 0 bases from V and 8 from J; bases not matched to a gene: 9. Germline CDR1 reads MNHNY; CDR2 reads SVGAGI (reference sequence). The CDR3 sequence is 17 residues long. CDR3 loop: CASSYSQGAVGYSPLHF. The CDR3 DNA reads TGTGCCAGCAGTTACTCGCAGGGGGCGGTAGGTTATTCACCCCTCCACTTT.

This clonotype was observed a single time. The rearrangement uses TRBV5-1 and TRBJ1-2; TRBD1 might be the D (6 bases). V lost 1 base and J 8 bases, leaving 9 bases between the germline ends. Germline values: CDR1 SGHRS, CDR2 YFSETQ. The CDR3 contains 12 residues. CDR3 residues: CASSLTGTGYTF. The CDR3 region has the DNA TGCGCCAGCAGCTTGACAGGGACCGGCTACACCTTC.

The gene calls are TRBV7-6 and TRBJ1-3; D perhaps matches TRBD1 (5 bases). Germline V gene sequence: CDR1 SGHVS, CDR2 FNYEAQ. The CDR3 is made up of 16 amino acids. Trimming took 1 base from V and 0 from J, leaving 10 bases between them. CDR3: CASSLEGPYSGNTIYF. The CDR3 nucleotides read TGTGCCAGCAGCTTAGAGGGACCGTACTCTGGAAACACCATATATTTT.

This clonotype has just a few counts. V is TRBV5-1 and J is TRBJ2-5, with D unclear. This CDR3 comprises 15 residues. Germline V CDR1 and CDR2: SGHRS, YFSETQ. Trimming took 0 bases from V and 1 from J, leaving 10 bases between them. CDR3 protein: CASSLGQLPQETQYF. CDR3 bases: TGCGCCAGCAGCTTGGGCCAGCTACCCCAAGAGACCCAGTACTTC.

This clonotype was detected only a few times. The CDR3 spells CASSSRDRDAAFF. The DNA of the CDR3 is TGTGCCAGCAGCTCCCGGGACAGGGATGCAGCTTTCTTT. The V and J genes are TRBV7-2 and TRBJ1-1; 9 bases fit TRBD1. J was trimmed by 10 bases and V by 4 bases; bases with no gene match: 7. Germline V gene lookup returns CDR1 SGHTA and CDR2 FQGNSA. This CDR3 is built from 13 residues.

This chain's CDR3 is CASMGGGNNEQFF. CDR3 bases: TGCGCCAGCATGGGTGGGGGAAACAATGAGCAGTTCTTC. This sequence joins TRBV4-1 and TRBJ2-1; either TRBD1 or TRBD2 may supply D (5 bases each). The CDR3 sequence is 13 residues long. Trimming removed 7 bases at V and 5 bases at J, with 12 bases between. CDR1 and CDR2 (germline): MGHRA, YSYEKL.

This clonotype was observed a handful of times. This chain links TRBV11-3 with TRBJ2-3, with a weak D call TRBD1 (6 bases). Germline V gene lookup returns CDR1 SGHNT and CDR2 YENEEA. V lost 5 bases and J lost 6, with 15 bases in between. This CDR3 contains 14 residues. This chain's CDR3 is CASSTNRVRDTQYF. The CDR3 DNA follows: TGTGCCAGCAGCACTAACAGGGTTCGGGATACGCAGTATTTT.

This clonotype has more than one count but fewer than ten. The chain couples TRBV18 to TRBJ2-1; weak D call: TRBD2 (7 bases). Deletions cut 3 bases from V and 8 bases from J, with 20 bases between. CDR3 length: 16 amino acids. Germline CDR1 KGHSH, CDR2 LQKENI. CDR3 region: CASSPPGWGGLDEQFF. The CDR3, as DNA: TGTGCCAGCTCACCCCCGGGGTGGGGGGGCCTGGATGAGCAGTTCTTC.

The chain couples TRBV28 to TRBJ1-3; D gene uncertain. CDR3 length equals 16 residues. Trimming left V 6 bases short and J 3 bases short, with 18 bases between. From germline, CDR1 is MDHEN and CDR2 SYDVKM. The CDR3: CASSFSGGLGGNTIYF. Written as DNA, the CDR3 is TGTGCCAGCAGCTTTTCGGGAGGGCTTGGTGGAAACACCATATATTTT. The variable domain in full, completed from reference TRBV28 and TRBJ1-3, reads DVKVTQSSRYLVKRTGEKVFLECVQDMDHENMFWYRQDPGLGLRLIYFSYDVKMKEKGDIPEGYSVSREKKERFSLILESASTNQTSMYLCASSFSGGLGGNTIYFGEGSWLTVV.

This clonotype was seen at least ten times. This sequence joins TRBV7-2 and TRBJ2-1; the D gene is possibly TRBD2 (6 bases). This CDR3 region has 13 residues. Per the germline V gene, CDR1 is SGHTA and CDR2 is FQGNSA. The V and J ends lost 1 base and 7 bases respectively, with 8 bases between them. CDR3 DNA sequence: TGTGCCAGCAGCTTAGGACTAGGGAATGAGCAGTTCTTC. Its translation is CASSLGLGNEQFF.

The rearrangement links TRBV7-8 to TRBJ2-7; no definite D call. V was cut by 2 bases and J by 5 bases, with 10 bases left in between. The V gene's germline CDR1 is SGHVS and CDR2 FQNEAQ. The CDR3 extends over 13 amino acids. For the CDR3, the DNA is TGTGCCAGCAGCTTAAGATTAACGAACGAGCAGTACGTC. Protein product: CASSLRLTNEQYV.

This clonotype has more than one count but fewer than ten. This chain connects TRBV29-1 to TRBJ1-1; tentatively, D is TRBD1 (5 bases). Deletions cut 5 bases from V and 6 bases from J, with 16 bases between. CDR1 and CDR2 from the germline V gene are SQVTM and ANQGSEA. The CDR3 is 13 amino acids. The CDR3 sequence is CSVQGRFIAEAFF. DNA of the CDR3: TGCAGCGTTCAGGGACGGTTTATCGCTGAAGCTTTCTTT.

This clonotype was seen a handful of times. The J gene is TRBJ1-2, the V gene TRBV3-1; D unresolved. This CDR3 has 12 residues. With 5 bases removed from V and 2 bases from J, the gap between germline ends came to 6 bases. CDR1 is LGHDT and CDR2 is YNNKEL in the germline V gene (reference sequence). The CDR3 region is CASSAQNYGYTF. The CDR3 bases are TGTGCCAGCAGCGCGCAGAACTATGGCTACACCTTC.

The sample holds a few counts of this clonotype. The chain uses TRBV27 and TRBJ2-7, with 10 bases identical to TRBD1. The junction had 5 bases not matched to a gene; V was cut back by 3 bases and J by 6 bases. Germline-derived CDR1 and CDR2 are MNHEY and SMNVEV (reference sequence). The CDR3 covers 14 residues. The CDR3 region has the DNA TGTGCCAGCAGTTTGACAGGGGGCCGGTCCGAGCAGTACGTC. Protein product: CASSLTGGRSEQYV.

There are a few counts of this clonotype. CDR3 loop: CASSPGLAGATGELFF. CDR3 coding DNA: TGTGCCAGCAGTCCCGGACTAGCGGGGGCCACCGGGGAGCTGTTTTTT. The chain couples TRBV12-3 or TRBV12-4 to TRBJ2-2, with 13 bases matching TRBD2. The CDR3 sequence is 16 residues long. J lost 4 bases, V lost 5 bases, and 4 bases had no gene match.

On this clonotype itself: The final CDR3 position lacks the conserved phenylalanine or tryptophan, pointing to a likely read error. The V and J genes are TRBV20-1 and TRBJ2-5; D remains unclear. Germline CDR1 and CDR2: DFQATT and SNEGSKA (reference sequence). The CDR3 loop spans 13 amino acids. V dropped 4 bases and J dropped 2 bases, with 11 bases sitting between them. CDR3 region: CSAMTILQETQYL. The CDR3 DNA reads as TGCAGTGCTATGACCATACTTCAAGAGACCCAGTACTTA.

The V and J genes are TRBV6-1 and TRBJ2-3; 10 nucleotides align to TRBD2. Trimming removed 2 bases from V and 4 bases from J; junction bases left unmatched: 0. This CDR3 is 14 amino acids long. The germline V gene encodes CDR1 MNHNS and CDR2 SASEGT. CDR3 residues: CASSESGGADTQYF. In DNA, the CDR3 is TGTGCCAGCAGTGAAAGCGGGGGGGCAGATACGCAGTATTTT.

This clonotype was counted a few times. CDR3 residues: CASSFQGVREQYF. The CDR3 region has the DNA TGCGCCAGCAGCTTCCAGGGAGTGAGGGAGCAGTACTTC. This chain links TRBV5-1 with TRBJ2-7, with D perhaps assigned TRBD1 or TRBD2 (5 bases each). Germline CDR1 reads SGHRS; CDR2 reads YFSETQ. With 2 bases removed from V and 7 bases from J, the gap between germline ends came to 13 bases. This CDR3 comprises 13 residues.

This clonotype was seen ten or more times. The chain recombines TRBV4-3 with TRBJ2-5, with 10 bases lining up with TRBD1. The germline V gene has CDR1 LGHNA and CDR2 YSLEER. There are 15 residues in the CDR3. Losses at the gene ends were 3 bases for V and 5 bases for J; bases not matched to a gene: 6. CDR3 coding DNA: TGCGCCAGCAGCCAGGCCGGGACAGGGGTCGAGACCCAGTACTTC. Translating it yields CASSQAGTGVETQYF.